A single sample is the source of the 28 T cell receptor beta chains below, sequenced in a study of identical twins. MiXCR, run by TCRdb on the 5' RACE reads, gives a single entry per CDR3 protein. The sample lists under 900,000 distinct CDR3 sequences; roughly an eighth were seen once. Another study also made use of these data, one on yellow fever vaccine responses in identical twins.

What was sequenced was PBMCs. These receptors all come from a woman aged 18-30 years in good health.

This clonotype was observed a handful of times. The chain is built from TRBV5-5 and TRBJ2-3; a possible D gene is TRBD2 (6 bases). CDR1 is SGHKS and CDR2 is YYEKEE in the germline V gene (reference sequence). The CDR3 consists of 12 residues. Trimming shortened V by 3 bases and J by 5 bases, and 7 bases separated the two germline ends. CDR3 sequence (DNA): TGTGCCAGCAGCTGGGGGGAAGATACGCAGTATTTT. As protein: CASSWGEDTQYF.

The chain links TRBV2 to TRBJ1-3; D is ambiguous. From germline, CDR1 is SNHLY and CDR2 FYNNEI. This CDR3 has 17 residues. The V end was cut by 2 bases, the J end by 0 bases, with 14 bases between. CDR3 DNA: TGTGCCAGCAGTGAAAATTTCGGTCTTAACTCTGGAAACACCATATATTTT. Protein sequence: CASSENFGLNSGNTIYF.

The chain's CDR3 is CSGLTWTSYNEQFF. In DNA, the CDR3 is TGCAGCGGTCTCACTTGGACTTCCTACAATGAGCAGTTCTTC. The chain uses TRBV29-1 and TRBJ2-1; the D gene is possibly TRBD2 (5 bases). Trimming took off 7 bases at V and 1 base at J, with 14 bases between the two ends. This CDR3 has 14 residues. Per germline, CDR1 SQVTM and CDR2 ANQGSEA.

This clonotype was seen a few times. This chain joins TRBV7-3 and TRBJ2-2; 11 bases match TRBD2. After removal of 5 bases from V and 6 bases from J, the junction contained 14 bases not matched to a gene. Germline V gene lookup returns CDR1 SGHTA and CDR2 FQGTGA. This CDR3 is built from 18 residues. The chain's CDR3 is CASSLSQLAGVSAGELFF. CDR3 sequence (DNA): TGTGCCAGCAGCCTATCGCAACTAGCGGGAGTTTCCGCCGGGGAGCTGTTTTTT.

The chain has TRBV20-1 and TRBJ2-7; the D gene is possibly TRBD1 (6 bases). Germline V gene data show CDR1 as DFQATT and CDR2 as SNEGSKA (reference sequence). V shed 2 bases and J shed 3 bases, with 14 bases lying between them. This CDR3 comprises 14 residues. The CDR3 loop is CSARPTGVGYEQYF. The CDR3 DNA sequence: TGCAGTGCTAGACCGACAGGCGTGGGCTACGAGCAGTACTTC.

This chain uses TRBV12-3 or TRBV12-4 with TRBJ1-6; TRBD1 aligns across 9 bases. The CDR3 extends over 15 amino acids. V shed 7 bases, J shed 7 bases, and the junction held 8 bases outside the gene matches. Here the CDR3 reads CASTRQGVENSPLHF. The CDR3, as DNA: TGTGCCAGCACTCGACAGGGGGTAGAAAATTCACCCCTCCACTTT.

This clonotype has a handful of counts. V gene TRBV7-9 combines with J gene TRBJ2-3; TRBD2 is a possible D gene (5 bases). The CDR3 length is 14 residues. Per germline, CDR1 SEHNR and CDR2 FQNEAQ (reference sequence). Trimming took off 5 bases at V and 10 bases at J, with 19 bases between the two ends. The CDR3 nucleotides are TGTGCCAGCAGCCTGAACGCAGTGTCGGAGGCGCAGTATTTT. Its protein is CASSLNAVSEAQYF.

Many counts were recorded for this clonotype. The chain joins TRBV20-1 to TRBJ2-1, with D possibly being TRBD1 (6 bases). Trimming took off 3 bases at V and 4 bases at J, with 16 bases between the two ends. Germline V gives CDR1 DFQATT, CDR2 SNEGSKA (reference sequence). The CDR3 covers 15 residues. The CDR3 DNA reads as TGCAGTGCTAGCGGACGTTCTGGGACATACAATGAGCAGTTCTTC. This sequence encodes CSASGRSGTYNEQFF.

This clonotype was counted only a few times. The genes are TRBV6-1 and TRBJ2-2, with TRBD1 identical over 7 bases. Germline CDR1 MNHNS, CDR2 SASEGT. V lost 6 bases to trimming and J lost 7 bases; unmatched junction nucleotides: 8. The CDR3 consists of 14 residues. CDR3 sequence reads: CASRPTGVGGELFF. DNA of the CDR3: TGTGCCAGCAGGCCCACAGGGGTCGGCGGGGAGCTGTTTTTT.

This clonotype was counted between two and nine times. The chain employs TRBV24-1 and TRBJ2-2; tentatively, D is TRBD1 or TRBD2 (5 bases each). The CDR3 is made up of 15 amino acids. Trimming took off 2 bases at V and 2 bases at J, with 8 bases between the two ends. CDR1 is KGHDR, CDR2 SFDVKD, per germline. The CDR3 reads CATSDWDGNTGELFF. The CDR3 DNA reads as TGTGCCACCAGTGATTGGGACGGAAACACCGGGGAGCTGTTTTTT.

This clonotype was seen a few times. The genes are TRBV18 and TRBJ2-1; 8 positions agree with TRBD2. CDR1 KGHSH and CDR2 LQKENI come from the germline V gene. The junction had 10 bases not matched to a gene; V was cut back by 8 bases and J by 7 bases. There are 14 residues in the CDR3. CDR3 bases: TGTGCCAGCGCCCCGGGAGGGCCTAGGAATGAGCAGTTCTTC. It codes for CASAPGGPRNEQFF.

This clonotype was counted many times. The chain employs TRBV20-1 and TRBJ1-6, with 7 bases matching TRBD1. In germline, CDR1 is DFQATT, CDR2 SNEGSKA (reference sequence). The length of the CDR3 is 14 residues. Trimming took 5 bases from V and 2 from J; bases not matched to a gene: 3. The CDR3 nucleotides are TGCAGTGCTCCCGGGACAGCCTATAATTCACCCCTCCACTTT. Translation: CSAPGTAYNSPLHF.

The CDR3 spells CASSGQGGSGANVLTF. As DNA, the CDR3 is TGCGCCAGCAGCGGACAGGGCGGCTCTGGGGCCAACGTCCTGACTTTC. The chain uses TRBV5-1 and TRBJ2-6, with TRBD1 matching 8 bases. CDR1 and CDR2 from the germline V gene are SGHRS and YFSETQ. The V and J ends lost 4 bases and 0 bases, in that order; junction bases with no gene match: 3. The CDR3 has 16 amino acids.

This clonotype was recorded a few times. V gene TRBV11-2 combines with J gene TRBJ2-7; D is unresolved. The V end lost 5 bases, the J end lost 4 bases, and 12 bases lay between the germline ends. Germline V gene lookup returns CDR1 SGHAT and CDR2 FQNNGV. CDR3 length: 13 amino acids. The CDR3 region is CASSVPPNYEQYF. The CDR3 coding sequence is TGTGCCAGCAGCGTCCCCCCCAATTACGAGCAGTACTTC.

The sample holds a few counts of this clonotype. This chain connects TRBV24-1 to TRBJ2-7; D ambiguous. The CDR3 extends over 12 amino acids. Trimming left V 1 base short and J 11 bases short, with 11 bases between. Germline V gives CDR1 KGHDR, CDR2 SFDVKD. The CDR3 protein is CATSDFGPREYF. The CDR3 bases are TGTGCCACCAGTGATTTCGGCCCTCGTGAGTACTTC.

This clonotype showed up many times. V and J are TRBV7-6 and TRBJ2-7; TRBD1 matches 9 bases. V was pared by 1 base and J by 6 bases, with 7 bases of the junction left unmatched. The CDR3 has 15 amino acids. The germline CDR1 and CDR2 sequences are SGHVS and FNYEAQ. Here the CDR3 DNA reads TGTGCCAGCAGCTTAGTAGGGACAGGGTCGGGCGAGCAGTACTTC. Protein: CASSLVGTGSGEQYF.

The rearrangement links TRBV6-1 to TRBJ1-2, with 8 bases aligning to TRBD1. CDR3 length equals 13 residues. CDR1 is MNHNS, CDR2 SASEGT, per germline. With V trimmed by 6 bases and J by 6 bases, 6 bases remained unmatched. The CDR3 is CASSHRGANGYTF. The CDR3 bases are TGTGCCAGCAGCCACAGGGGGGCCAATGGCTACACCTTC.

At least ten counts were recorded for this clonotype. CDR3 nucleotides: TGTGCCAGCAGCACCAGACTAGCGGGGTCGATACTCCAAGAGACCCAGTACTTC. It translates to CASSTRLAGSILQETQYF. The V gene is TRBV7-8, the J gene TRBJ2-5; 11 bases fit TRBD2. J was trimmed by 1 base and V by 5 bases; bases with no gene match: 12. The germline CDR1 and CDR2 sequences are SGHVS and FQNEAQ. The CDR3 covers 18 residues.

This clonotype was counted ten times or more. The rearrangement joins TRBV6-1 to TRBJ2-1; the D gene is possibly TRBD2 (6 bases). V was pared by 3 bases and J by 0 bases, with 6 bases between. This CDR3 is 14 amino acids long. Per germline, CDR1 MNHNS and CDR2 SASEGT. DNA for the CDR3: TGTGCCAGCAGTGAGGGGGGCTCCTACAATGAGCAGTTCTTC. This encodes CASSEGGSYNEQFF.

V and J are TRBV18 and TRBJ1-5, with D perhaps TRBD1 (5 bases). The CDR3 runs to 14 residues. Germline V gene data show CDR1 as KGHSH and CDR2 as LQKENI. Deletions cut 1 base from V and 5 bases from J, with 9 bases between. The CDR3 sequence: CASSPQGWDQPQHF. CDR3 nucleotide sequence: TGTGCCAGCTCACCACAGGGGTGGGATCAGCCCCAGCATTTT.

The V gene is TRBV12-3 or TRBV12-4, the J gene TRBJ2-7; 7 bases agree with TRBD1. The CDR3 is 14 residues long. Trimming took 6 bases from V and 1 from J; bases not matched to a gene: 6. CDR3 sequence reads: CASRRTGVSYEQYF. CDR3 bases: TGTGCCAGCAGGAGGACAGGCGTATCCTACGAGCAGTACTTC.

The CDR3 DNA sequence: TGTGCCAGCAGGCCGACAGGGACCTCCTCTGGAAACACCATATATTTT. It translates to CASRPTGTSSGNTIYF. This chain connects TRBV12-3 or TRBV12-4 to TRBJ1-3; 7 bases fit TRBD1. The CDR3 is 16 residues long. Trimming took 6 bases from V and 0 from J; bases not matched to a gene: 8.

The CDR3 loop is CSARGRVRADTQYF. The DNA for the CDR3 is TGCAGTGCTAGAGGGCGGGTGCGGGCAGATACGCAGTATTTT. The chain has TRBV20-1 and TRBJ2-3, with a weak D call TRBD2 (5 bases). CDR3 length: 14 residues. V was pared by 1 base and J by 4 bases, with 12 bases between. CDR1 DFQATT and CDR2 SNEGSKA come from the germline V gene (reference sequence).

A few counts support this clonotype. The chain combines TRBV7-9 with TRBJ1-4; D possibly corresponds to TRBD1 (5 bases). Per germline, CDR1 SEHNR and CDR2 FQNEAQ (reference sequence). V was trimmed by 3 bases and J by 4 bases, leaving 9 bases between them. The CDR3 totals 14 residues. The DNA of the CDR3 is TGTGCCAGCAGCTTCCCAGGGCATAATGAAAAACTGTTTTTT. Its protein product is CASSFPGHNEKLFF.

This clonotype was seen ten or more times. V gene TRBV7-2 combines with J gene TRBJ1-6, with D possibly TRBD1 on 6 matching bases. This CDR3 is built from 16 residues. Trimming took 3 bases from V and 15 from J, leaving 24 bases between them. Germline V gives CDR1 SGHTA, CDR2 FQGNSA. The CDR3 sequence is CASSLGTSWDLLDLHF. Here the CDR3 DNA reads TGTGCCAGCAGCTTGGGGACAAGTTGGGACCTACTGGACCTCCACTTT.

The rearrangement joins TRBV20-1 to TRBJ2-1, with D tentatively TRBD1 (5 bases). CDR1 is DFQATT, CDR2 SNEGSKA, per germline (reference sequence). The CDR3 length is 15 residues. Trimming removed 0 bases at V and 8 bases at J, with 17 bases between. The CDR3: CSAREVYRFLDEQFF. DNA of the CDR3: TGCAGTGCTAGAGAAGTCTACAGGTTCTTAGATGAGCAGTTCTTC.

The table lists this clonotype with many counts. V and J are TRBV29-1 and TRBJ2-3; 16 bases fit TRBD2. The CDR3 contains 15 residues. Germline-derived CDR1 and CDR2 are SQVTM and ANQGSEA. Germline trimming cut 7 bases from V and 3 bases from J; bases unmatched to any gene: 4. The CDR3 protein is CSAGTSGRVTDTQYF. The CDR3, as DNA: TGCAGCGCTGGGACTAGCGGGAGGGTAACAGATACGCAGTATTTT.

This clonotype was counted at least ten times. The rearrangement joins TRBV12-3 or TRBV12-4 to TRBJ2-2, with TRBD2 as a possible D gene (6 bases). The ends were cut back, 8 bases at V and 7 bases at J, with 8 bases in the middle. The CDR3 spans 11 residues. The CDR3 DNA is TGTGCCAGCCTGGGGGGCGGGGAGCTGTTTTTT. Translated: CASLGGGELFF.